The 9 T cell receptor beta chains reported below all come from one sample, sequenced in a study of neoadjuvant anti-PD-1 for oral cavity cancer. Libraries were prepared by immunoSEQ multiplex PCR; TCRdb keeps only in-frame clonotypes and omits some of them. The sample has roughly 13,000 clones; roughly 60% are singletons. Sequencing used tumor tissue, obtained before nivolumab (anti-PD-1) treatment. Receptors were obtained from a person aged 40 to 85 with oral cavity squamous cell carcinoma.

The rearrangement links TRBV27 to TRBJ2-1, with D uncertain. This CDR3 is 14 amino acids long. V was pared by 4 bases and J by 4 bases, with 11 bases between. Per the germline V gene, CDR1 is MNHEY and CDR2 is SMNVEV (reference sequence). The CDR3 DNA is TGTGCCAGCAGTTCCAGCCACCTATACAATGAGCAGTTCTTC. As protein: CASSSSHLYNEQFF.

The J gene is TRBJ2-3, the V gene TRBV5-4; 8 positions agree with TRBD1. The CDR3 runs 16 residues. V was clipped by 4 bases and J by 2 bases; unmatched bases: 9. Germline V gives CDR1 SGHNT, CDR2 YYREEE (reference sequence). CDR3 sequence: CASSPPGQGITDTQYF. The CDR3 DNA reads TGTGCCAGCAGCCCTCCTGGACAGGGCATCACAGATACGCAGTATTTT.

This chain uses TRBV11-2 with TRBJ2-2, with 7 bases aligning to TRBD2. The CDR3 has 16 amino acids. Per germline, CDR1 SGHAT and CDR2 FQNNGV. V lost 3 bases and J lost 6; bases outside the gene matches: 10. As DNA, the CDR3 is TGTGCCAGCAGCTTGGGCGGGAGTTATCGATCCGGGGAGCTGTTTTTT. Residues: CASSLGGSYRSGELFF. The full variable domain, rest sourced from reference TRBV11-2 and TRBJ2-2, is EAGVAQSPRYKIIEKRQSVAFWCNPISGHATLYWYQQILGQGPKLLIQFQNNGVVDDSQLPKDRFSAERLKGVDSTLKIQPAKLEDSAVYLCASSLGGSYRSGELFFGEGSRLTVL.

The chain combines TRBV27 with TRBJ2-7; 11 bases are shared with TRBD2. The CDR3 consists of 15 residues. The germline V gene has CDR1 MNHEY and CDR2 SMNVEV (reference sequence). Losses at the gene ends were 2 bases for V and 6 bases for J; bases not matched to a gene: 6. The CDR3 sequence is CASSLVLAGVSEQYF. In DNA, the CDR3 is TGTGCCAGCAGTTTAGTACTAGCGGGAGTATCCGAGCAGTACTTC.

This clone has just a few counts. The chain links TRBV30 to TRBJ1-5; D gene unclear. Germline V gives CDR1 GTSNPN, CDR2 SVGIG (reference sequence). V was cut by 3 bases and J by 0 bases, with 9 bases left in between. CDR3 length: 14 amino acids. CDR3 sequence (DNA): TGTGCCTGGAGAGGCGGGGATAGCAATCAGCCCCAGCATTTT. Translation: CAWRGGDSNQPQHF.

The chain is built from TRBV6-1 and TRBJ2-7, with a weak D call TRBD2 (6 bases). V lost 6 bases and J 2 bases, leaving 11 bases between the germline ends. There are 13 residues in the CDR3. Germline-derived CDR1 and CDR2 are MNHNS and SASEGT. The CDR3 DNA is TGTGCCAGCAGGCGGGAAGGAGCCTACGAGCAGTACTTC. Translation gives CASRREGAYEQYF.

This clone has just a few counts. The V gene is TRBV7-8, the J gene TRBJ2-3; 7 bases agree with TRBD2. CDR3 size: 12 residues. Germline V CDR1 and CDR2: SGHVS, FQNEAQ. Unmatched junction bases numbered 2, after V lost 2 bases and J lost 9 bases. CDR3 residues: CASSLRGETQYF. CDR3 DNA sequence: TGTGCCAGCAGCTTACGGGGGGAAACGCAGTATTTT.

V usage is TRBV27 and J usage is TRBJ2-7; no clear D gene. V was clipped by 9 bases and J by 2 bases, with 20 bases between them. CDR1 and CDR2 from the germline V gene are MNHEY and SMNVEV (reference sequence). This CDR3 is built from 15 residues. The CDR3 nucleotides are TGTGCCAGTAGTGGATCCGGGCGCATACCCTACGAGCAGTACTTC. Its protein is CASSGSGRIPYEQYF.

This clone is deemed medium-sized. This sequence joins TRBV6-1 and TRBJ1-1; a possible D gene is TRBD1 (6 bases). Germline V gene data show CDR1 as MNHNS and CDR2 as SASEGT. This CDR3 region has 14 residues. Trimming stripped 10 bases from V and 5 bases from J, with 20 bases between. The chain's CDR3 is CAILGGAAGTEAFF. The CDR3 nucleotides are TGTGCCATCCTCGGGGGGGCGGCGGGAACTGAAGCTTTCTTT.